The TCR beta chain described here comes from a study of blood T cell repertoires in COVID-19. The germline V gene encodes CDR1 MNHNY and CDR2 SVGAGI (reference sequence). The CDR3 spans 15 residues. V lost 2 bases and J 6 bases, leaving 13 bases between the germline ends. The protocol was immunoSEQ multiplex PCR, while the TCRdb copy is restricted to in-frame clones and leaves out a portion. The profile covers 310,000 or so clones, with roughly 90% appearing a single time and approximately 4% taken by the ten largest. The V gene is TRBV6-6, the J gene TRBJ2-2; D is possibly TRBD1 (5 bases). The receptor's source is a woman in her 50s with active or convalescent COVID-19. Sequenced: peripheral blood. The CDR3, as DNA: TGTGCCAGCAGTTACACATTCAGGGTATCCGGGGAGCTGTTTTTT. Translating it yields CASSYTFRVSGELFF.